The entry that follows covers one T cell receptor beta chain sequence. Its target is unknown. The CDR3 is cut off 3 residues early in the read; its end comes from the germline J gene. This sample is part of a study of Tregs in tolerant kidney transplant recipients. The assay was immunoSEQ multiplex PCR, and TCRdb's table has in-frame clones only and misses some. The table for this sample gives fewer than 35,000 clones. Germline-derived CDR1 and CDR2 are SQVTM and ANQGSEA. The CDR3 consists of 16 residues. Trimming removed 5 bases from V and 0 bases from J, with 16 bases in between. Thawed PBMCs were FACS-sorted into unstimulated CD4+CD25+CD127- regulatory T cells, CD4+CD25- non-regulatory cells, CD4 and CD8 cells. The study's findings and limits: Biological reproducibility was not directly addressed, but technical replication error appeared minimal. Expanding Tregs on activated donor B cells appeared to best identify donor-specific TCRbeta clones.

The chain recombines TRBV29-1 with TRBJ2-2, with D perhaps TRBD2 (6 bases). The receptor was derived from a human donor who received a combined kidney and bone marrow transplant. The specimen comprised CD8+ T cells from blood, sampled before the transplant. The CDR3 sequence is CSVFGGEPSNTGELFF. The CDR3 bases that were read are TGCAGCGTTTTTGGCGGGGAGCCATCGAACACCGGGGAG.